The 13 T cell receptor beta chains reported below all come from one sample, sequenced in a study of T cell responses to AZD1222 COVID-19 vaccine. Sequencing used immunoSEQ multiplex PCR; TCRdb keeps in-frame clones, though not all of them. The data show over 110,000 clones, 85% to 90% seen once. The sample in question was peripheral blood, obtained on day 0 of AZD1222 vaccination. These receptors all stem from an adult in good health.

The chain recombines TRBV28 with TRBJ2-5; D not resolved. Trimming removed 6 bases at V and 1 base at J, with 15 bases between. There are 15 residues in the CDR3. CDR1 and CDR2 (germline): MDHEN, SYDVKM. The DNA of the CDR3 is TGTGCCAGCAGGTTTATGTTGGGTACCCAAGAGACCCAGTACTTC. Translated: CASRFMLGTQETQYF.

The chain combines TRBV27 with TRBJ2-1; D might be TRBD2 (6 bases). The V end was cut by 3 bases, the J end by 9 bases, with 18 bases between. Germline CDR1 MNHEY, CDR2 SMNVEV (reference sequence). This CDR3 comprises 15 residues. The CDR3 DNA reads TGTGCCAGCAGTTTTAGCCAGACACCCGGGGGTGAGCAGTTCTTC. It translates to CASSFSQTPGGEQFF.

The chain links TRBV12-5 to TRBJ1-2; no reliable D call. Germline V CDR1 and CDR2: LGHNT, FRNRAP. The V gene lost 0 bases and the J gene lost 7 bases, with 18 bases spanning the gap. The length of the CDR3 is 16 residues. CDR3 sequence reads: CASGLVPTDAEGGYTF. For the CDR3, the DNA is TGTGCTAGTGGTTTGGTCCCGACTGACGCTGAAGGTGGCTACACCTTC. Drawing the rest from reference TRBV12-5 and TRBJ1-2, the complete variable domain is DARVTQTPRHKVTEMGQEVTMRCQPILGHNTVFWYRQTMMQGLELLAYFRNRAPLDDSGMPKDRFSAEMPDATLATLKIQPSEPRDSAVYFCASGLVPTDAEGGYTFGSGTRLTVV.

The rearrangement uses TRBV27 and TRBJ2-1; D unclear. The CDR3 contains 11 residues. V gave up 5 bases and J gave up 7 bases, with 6 bases separating them. The V gene's germline CDR1 is MNHEY and CDR2 SMNVEV (reference sequence). CDR3 in DNA: TGTGCCAGCAGTGTTGGGAATGAGCAGTTCTTC. Translating it yields CASSVGNEQFF.

This chain uses TRBV29-1 with TRBJ1-3; D unclear. V lost 3 bases and J lost 0, with 6 bases in between. In germline, CDR1 is SQVTM, CDR2 ANQGSEA. There are 13 residues in the CDR3. The CDR3 DNA reads TGCAGCGTTGAGTACCTCTCTGGAAACACCATATATTTT. Residues: CSVEYLSGNTIYF. The whole variable domain, remainder taken from reference TRBV29-1 and TRBJ1-3, is SAVISQKPSRDICQRGTSLTIQCQVDSQVTMMFWYRQQPGQSLTLIATANQGSEATYESGFVIDKFPISRPNLTFSTLTVSNMSPEDSSIYLCSVEYLSGNTIYFGEGSWLTVV.

This clone was observed a single time. The chain combines TRBV4-1 with TRBJ1-1, with a weak D call TRBD1 (6 bases). This CDR3 is built from 14 residues. V was clipped by 3 bases and J by 0 bases, with 8 bases between them. Germline loops: CDR1 MGHRA, CDR2 YSYEKL. This CDR3 reads CASSQRGMNTEAFF. DNA of the CDR3: TGCGCCAGCAGCCAGAGGGGGATGAACACTGAAGCTTTCTTT.

V is TRBV7-8 and J is TRBJ1-3; 7 positions agree with TRBD1. The V segment lost 6 bases and the J segment 2 bases; nucleotides outside the gene matches: 1. CDR1 and CDR2 (germline): SGHVS, FQNEAQ. The CDR3 runs to 13 residues. Here the CDR3 reads CASRGQAGNTIYF. CDR3 DNA: TGTGCCAGCAGAGGACAGGCTGGAAACACCATATATTTT.

The chain couples TRBV27 to TRBJ1-6; 8 bases agree with TRBD1. This CDR3 region has 16 residues. The ends lost 3 bases at V and 4 bases at J; junction bases unmatched: 5. Germline loops: CDR1 MNHEY, CDR2 SMNVEV (reference sequence). Here the CDR3 reads CASSFDRGEYNSPLHF. The CDR3 nucleotides read TGTGCCAGCAGTTTTGACAGGGGTGAATATAATTCACCCCTCCACTTT.

The J gene is TRBJ1-5, the V gene TRBV6-1; TRBD1 matches 9 bases. The germline gives CDR1 MNHNS, CDR2 SASEGT. The CDR3 runs 16 residues. With V trimmed by 2 bases and J by 9 bases, 11 bases remained unmatched. CDR3 amino acids: CASSERGQGVMRPQHF. The CDR3 nucleotides read TGTGCCAGCAGTGAACGGGGACAGGGAGTAATGAGGCCCCAGCATTTT.

The chain combines TRBV15 with TRBJ2-6; D possibly corresponds to TRBD2 (6 bases). The ends were cut back, 0 bases at V and 0 bases at J, with 12 bases in the middle. This CDR3 is 18 amino acids long. Germline lookup yields CDR1 LNHNV and CDR2 YYDKDF (reference sequence). CDR3 loop: CATSRDLGGVSGANVLTF. CDR3 nucleotides: TGTGCCACCAGCAGAGACTTGGGAGGAGTCTCTGGGGCCAACGTCCTGACTTTC.

The chain uses TRBV9 and TRBJ2-1; D ambiguous. Germline CDR1 SGDLS, CDR2 YYNGEE. V was pared by 3 bases and J by 10 bases, with 17 bases between. This CDR3 is 14 amino acids long. The CDR3 DNA sequence: TGTGCCAGCAGCGGTAGTGGTAGGATCGTCGAGCAGTTCTTC. Its translation: CASSGSGRIVEQFF.

The gene calls are TRBV6-5 and TRBJ2-5; D is unclear. Trimming took off 0 bases at V and 5 bases at J, with 4 bases between the two ends. The CDR3 has 12 residues. Per the germline V gene, CDR1 is MNHEY and CDR2 is SVGAGI. DNA for the CDR3: TGTGCCAGCAGTTACTCGCCGGAGACCCAGTACTTC. It encodes CASSYSPETQYF.

This clone was observed once. The rearrangement uses TRBV19 and TRBJ2-1, with D unclear. V lost 5 bases and J 6 bases, leaving 11 bases between the germline ends. The germline gives CDR1 LNHDA, CDR2 SQIVND (reference sequence). There are 13 residues in the CDR3. Here the CDR3 reads CASSPNLANEQFF. The DNA of the CDR3 is TGTGCCAGTAGTCCAAACCTGGCCAATGAGCAGTTCTTC.